This T cell receptor beta chain was documented in a study of blood T cells in healthy people across ages. Across the study: Per two T cells, template switching captured roughly one barcoded beta molecule.

Of note for this clonotype: Its antigen is as yet unknown. Given a much more abundant clone one base away, this may be a read error.

Combining a sample-barcoded 5' primer with a J-beta primer mix, a second PCR ran for roughly 7 to 11 cycles. Samples each returned at least 3 million CDR3-containing paired-end reads. One entry per CDR3 protein, called by TCRdb with MiXCR from the 5' RACE reads. The table records roughly 1,800,000 distinct CDR3 sequences, 49% of them present only once. Findings and caveats of the study: Diversity was higher, and naive CD4+ cells more numerous, in long-lived donors than in aged donors.

V lost 3 bases, J lost 10 bases, and 13 bases lay in between. There are 12 residues in the CDR3. CDR1 is SQVTM and CDR2 is ANQGSEA in the germline V gene. The clonotype was recovered from a woman in her forties in good health. Sequencing was performed on blood. The rearrangement links TRBV29-1 to TRBJ2-1, with D maybe TRBD1 (6 bases). The CDR3, as DNA: TGCAGCGTTGAGGGGACAACGTACGAGCAGTTCTTC. Its translation is CSVEGTTYEQFF.